Here is one T cell receptor beta chain with its context. The target antigen is unknown. These data come from a study of CD8 T cells in ankylosing spondylitis. Study-level points and caveats: Reactive arthritis synovial fluid and blood were previously reported to contain some motif variants. Disease-linked clones were found to be CD8+ and relatively rare in peripheral blood. For ankylosing spondylitis blood, a TCR beta motif of under ten highly homologous variants appeared characteristic.

The TCR beta libraries were generated through quantitative 5'-RACE incorporating molecular barcodes. TCRdb used MiXCR to reprocess the 5' RACE reads, holding one entry per CDR3 protein. The data contain fewer than 400,000 distinct CDR3 sequences, 20% to 25% of them singletons. This CDR3 spans 13 amino acids. Germline V gene data show CDR1 as SGHRS and CDR2 as YFSETQ. Trimming shortened V by 0 bases and J by 6 bases, and 7 bases separated the two germline ends. The clonotype originates from a male donor with ankylosing spondylitis. This chain connects TRBV5-1 to TRBJ2-1, with D tentatively TRBD2 (5 bases). The sequenced sample was blood, either unsorted or a sorted T cell fraction (not recorded which). The CDR3 is CASSLAGSNEQFF. The CDR3 DNA sequence: TGCGCCAGCAGCTTGGCGGGGAGCAATGAGCAGTTCTTC.